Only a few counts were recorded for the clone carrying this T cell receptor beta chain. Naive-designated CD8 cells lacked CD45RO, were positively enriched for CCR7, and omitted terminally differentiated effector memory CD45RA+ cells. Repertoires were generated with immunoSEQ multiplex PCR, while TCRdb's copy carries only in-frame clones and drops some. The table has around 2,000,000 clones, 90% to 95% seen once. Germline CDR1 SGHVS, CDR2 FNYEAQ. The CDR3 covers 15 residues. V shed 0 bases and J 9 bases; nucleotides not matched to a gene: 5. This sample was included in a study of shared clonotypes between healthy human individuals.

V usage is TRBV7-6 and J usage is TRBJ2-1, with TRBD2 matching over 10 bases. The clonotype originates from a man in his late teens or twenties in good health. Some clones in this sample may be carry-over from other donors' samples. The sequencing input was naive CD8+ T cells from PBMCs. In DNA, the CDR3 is TGTGCCAGCAGCTTAGCCACTAGCGGGATCGGTGAGCAGTTCTTC. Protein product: CASSLATSGIGEQFF.